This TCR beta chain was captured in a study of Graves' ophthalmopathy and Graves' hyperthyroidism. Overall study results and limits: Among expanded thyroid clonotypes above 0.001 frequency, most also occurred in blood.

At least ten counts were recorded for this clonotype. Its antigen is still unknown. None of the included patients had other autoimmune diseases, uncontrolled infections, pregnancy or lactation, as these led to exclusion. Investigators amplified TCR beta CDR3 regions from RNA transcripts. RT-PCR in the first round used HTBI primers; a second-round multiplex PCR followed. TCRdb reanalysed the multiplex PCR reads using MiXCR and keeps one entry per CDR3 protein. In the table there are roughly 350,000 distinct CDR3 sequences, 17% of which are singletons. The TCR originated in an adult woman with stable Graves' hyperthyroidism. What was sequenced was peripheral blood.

CDR3 sequence: CASSYSRGVETQYF. The CDR3 DNA sequence: TGTGCCAGCAGTTACTCGAGAGGGGTTGAGACCCAGTACTTC. The chain has TRBV6-5 and TRBJ2-5; the D call may be TRBD1 or TRBD2 (5 bases each). CDR3 length: 14 residues. V lost 0 bases to trimming and J lost 5 bases, with 10 bases between them. Germline CDR1 and CDR2: MNHEY and SVGAGI.